One and the same sample provided the 13 T cell receptor beta chains below, sequenced in a study of T cells in severe cutaneous drug reactions. Bulk and single-cell libraries used iRepertoire multiplex PCR with TCR subtype-specific primers. TCRdb re-called the multiplex PCR reads and gives one entry per CDR3 protein, without DNA. Here the sample table reports about 8,300 distinct CDR3 sequences. Sequenced patients had Stevens-Johnson syndrome or toxic epidermal necrolysis caused by carbamazepine. Specimen: cells from a skin blister. The source of these receptors is a human donor with a severe cutaneous adverse drug reaction.

V usage is TRBV13 and J usage is TRBJ1-1; TCRdb designates TRBD1, a call that cannot be tested without DNA. The CDR3 consists of 16 residues. Germline V gene lookup returns CDR1 PRHDT and CDR2 FYEKMQ (reference sequence). CDR3 region: CASSFPGQFLNTEAFF.

The J gene is TRBJ2-7, the V gene TRBV5-4; the D call from TCRdb, TRBD2, cannot be confirmed without DNA. CDR1 is SGHNT, CDR2 YYREEE, per germline (reference sequence). This CDR3 has 17 residues. This CDR3 reads CASSLVLAGVPPYEQYF.

CDR3: CAWIGTGDNYGYTF. The chain recombines TRBV30 with TRBJ1-2; TCRdb gives TRBD1 as the D gene, but with no DNA this cannot be confirmed. The CDR3 has 14 residues. Germline loops: CDR1 GTSNPN, CDR2 SVGIG (reference sequence). Using reference TRBV30 and TRBJ1-2 for the parts outside the CDR3, the full variable domain is SQTIHQWPATLVQPVGSPLSLECTVEGTSNPNLYWYRQAAGRGLQLLFYSVGIGQISSEVPQNLSASRPQDRQFILSSKKLLLSDSGFYLCAWIGTGDNYGYTFGSGTRLTVV.

This clonotype is deemed medium-sized by its frequency. CDR3 residues: CASSQGIRQGTDTQYF. The chain recombines TRBV4-1 with TRBJ2-3; TCRdb's D call of TRBD1 is untestable without DNA. CDR3 length: 16 residues. CDR1 is MGHRA and CDR2 is YSYEKL in the germline V gene.

J is TRBJ2-1 and V is TRBV7-8; TCRdb indicates TRBD2, and absent DNA this call remains unverified. The CDR3 runs 15 residues. Germline V gene lookup returns CDR1 SGHVS and CDR2 FQNEAQ. CDR3 in amino acids: CASSLDSGSLNEQFF.

V usage is TRBV30 and J usage is TRBJ2-1; the TCRdb call, TRBD2, lacks DNA for checking. This CDR3 has 12 residues. In germline, CDR1 is GTSNPN, CDR2 SVGIG (reference sequence). The CDR3 spells CAWRGPGPKQFF.

This chain uses TRBV27 with TRBJ2-7. The CDR3 covers 11 residues. Germline CDR1 MNHEY, CDR2 SMNVEV (reference sequence). The CDR3 reads CASSFGGEQYF.

CDR3 protein: CASSSRGHWSYNEQFF. The rearrangement joins TRBV12-3 or TRBV12-4 to TRBJ2-1. The CDR3 is 16 amino acids.

This clonotype counts as medium-sized by frequency. The chain links TRBV29-1 to TRBJ1-1; TCRdb's D call of TRBD1 is untestable without DNA. CDR1 SQVTM and CDR2 ANQGSEA come from the germline V gene. The CDR3 extends over 11 amino acids. Here the CDR3 reads CSGGQNTEAFF.

According to its frequency, this clonotype is large. The rearrangement links TRBV30 to TRBJ1-2; the D gene TCRdb calls, TRBD1, cannot be checked with no DNA. The CDR3 has 13 residues. Germline CDR1 GTSNPN, CDR2 SVGIG (reference sequence). CDR3 sequence: CAWIGTGSDGYTF.

The rearrangement joins TRBV12-3 or TRBV12-4 to TRBJ2-2; TCRdb picks TRBD1, but there is no DNA to check that call. This CDR3 is 16 amino acids long. This CDR3 reads CASSFSGTGGTGELFF.

This chain joins TRBV19 and TRBJ1-1. Germline lookup yields CDR1 LNHDA and CDR2 SQIVND (reference sequence). The length of the CDR3 is 14 residues. CDR3 sequence: CASSPAWGGTEAFF.

V usage is TRBV3-1 and J usage is TRBJ2-7; without DNA, the TCRdb call of TRBD2 cannot be checked. This CDR3 contains 16 residues. CDR1 and CDR2 (germline): LGHDT, YNNKEL (reference sequence). CDR3 sequence: CASSQVMASGDYEQYF.